The 18 T cell receptor beta chains given below trace back to one sample, sequenced in a study of blood T cells in healthy people across ages. Sample-barcoded 5' priming and a J-beta primer mix drove a second PCR of roughly 7 to 11 cycles. TCRdb recomputed calls from the 5' RACE reads with MiXCR, one row per CDR3 protein. The sample has about 1.4 million distinct CDR3 sequences; around 59% are singletons. The sample comprised blood. These TCRs come from a man aged 18 to 30 in good health.

The chain joins TRBV7-6 to TRBJ2-2; no definite D call. The V and J ends lost 8 bases and 3 bases respectively, with 7 bases between them. The CDR3 runs to 12 residues. CDR1 is SGHVS and CDR2 is FNYEAQ in the germline V gene. CDR3 in amino acids: CASGTYTGELFF. In DNA form, the CDR3 reads TGTGCCAGCGGAACCTACACCGGGGAGCTGTTTTTT.

This sequence joins TRBV20-1 and TRBJ1-4; D not resolved. Germline loops: CDR1 DFQATT, CDR2 SNEGSKA (reference sequence). V lost 5 bases, J lost 0 bases, and 7 bases lay in between. The CDR3 is 13 amino acids. CDR3 in amino acids: CSARRTTNEKLFF. CDR3 coding DNA: TGCAGTGCTCGCAGGACAACTAATGAAAAACTGTTTTTT.

The chain uses TRBV2 and TRBJ2-5; 11 positions match TRBD2. Trimming removed 6 bases from V and 5 bases from J; junction bases left unmatched: 11. The CDR3 runs 16 residues. Per the germline V gene, CDR1 is SNHLY and CDR2 is FYNNEI. The CDR3 coding sequence is TGTGCCAGCAGGACAGTAGCGGGAGGGCCTTGGGAGACCCAGTACTTC. This encodes CASRTVAGGPWETQYF.

The rearrangement uses TRBV12-3 or TRBV12-4 and TRBJ2-5, with 10 nucleotides matching TRBD1. This CDR3 is built from 17 residues. V lost 3 bases and J lost 4; bases outside the gene matches: 11. The CDR3 loop reads CASSLRTGGRSAETQYF. CDR3 sequence (DNA): TGTGCCAGCAGTTTGAGGACAGGGGGTAGATCGGCAGAGACCCAGTACTTC.

The chain combines TRBV10-2 with TRBJ2-7; D is ambiguous. CDR3 length: 11 residues. Germline V CDR1 and CDR2: WSHSY, SAAADI. Between the trimmed V and J ends, which lost 2 bases and 7 bases, there was a span of 6 bases. CDR3: CASSEMGEQYF. CDR3 bases: TGCGCCAGCAGTGAGATGGGAGAGCAGTACTTC.

This clonotype was counted between two and nine times. This chain joins TRBV6-5 and TRBJ1-4, with D uncertain. Germline CDR1 reads MNHEY; CDR2 reads SVGAGI. There are 13 residues in the CDR3. V shed 5 bases and J shed 7 bases, with 11 bases lying between them. The chain's CDR3 is CASSRGHSEKLFF. CDR3 coding DNA: TGTGCCAGCAGTCGAGGGCACAGTGAAAAACTGTTTTTT.

V is TRBV7-2 and J is TRBJ2-7; 10 bases are shared with TRBD2. V was clipped by 1 base and J by 3 bases; unmatched bases: 3. This CDR3 is 15 amino acids long. CDR1 and CDR2 (germline): SGHTA, FQGNSA. The CDR3 nucleotides are TGTGCCAGCAGCTTAGTCACTAGCGGGAACTACGAGCAGTACTTC. Its protein product is CASSLVTSGNYEQYF.

The V call is TRBV7-2, the J call TRBJ2-1; D gene unclear. This CDR3 has 14 amino acids. Germline V gene lookup returns CDR1 SGHTA and CDR2 FQGNSA. V dropped 5 bases and J dropped 4 bases, with 12 bases sitting between them. CDR3 nucleotides: TGTGCCAGCAGCCCCTGGACCGAGTACAATGAGCAGTTCTTC. This codes for CASSPWTEYNEQFF.

The CDR3 DNA reads as TGCAGTGCTAGAGATCTTAGGACAGGCAGAGGGACCCAGTACTTC. Residues: CSARDLRTGRGTQYF. This chain uses TRBV20-1 with TRBJ2-5; TRBD1 aligns across 7 bases. Germline values: CDR1 DFQATT, CDR2 SNEGSKA (reference sequence). The J segment lost 7 bases and the V segment lost 0 bases, leaving 11 bases of the junction unmatched. The CDR3 length is 15 residues.

This clonotype was found once. At one end, the junction sequence differs from germline, possibly due to a read error. This chain connects TRBV10-3 to TRBJ1-6; maybe TRBD1 (6 bases). Germline CDR1 reads ENHRY; CDR2 reads SYGVKD. The CDR3 consists of 17 residues. The CDR3 coding sequence is TGTGCCATCAGTGAGTGGGCAGGGGCCTCCAATAATTCACCCCTCCACTTT. It specifies CAISEWAGASNNSPLHF.

CDR3 bases: TGTGCCAGCACCCTGATAAATGCGGGGGGGCGTAGATTCGAAAACATTCAGTACTTC. Residues: CASTLINAGGRRFENIQYF. J is TRBJ2-4 and V is TRBV6-1, with 9 bases matching TRBD2. Germline assignment: CDR1 MNHNS and CDR2 SASEGT. V was clipped by 7 bases and J by 5 bases; unmatched bases: 21. The CDR3 has 19 residues.

The gene calls are TRBV3-1 and TRBJ1-2; D not certain. Germline CDR1 is LGHDT and CDR2 is YNNKEL (reference sequence). The CDR3 has 17 amino acids. The V end lost 3 bases, the J end lost 2 bases, and 19 bases lay between the germline ends. The CDR3 loop reads CASSHESFSALNYGYTF. CDR3 coding DNA: TGTGCCAGCAGCCACGAATCCTTCAGCGCCTTAAACTATGGCTACACCTTC.

J is TRBJ2-7 and V is TRBV12-3 or TRBV12-4; 12 nucleotides match TRBD2. The CDR3 is 16 amino acids. The V segment lost 3 bases and the J segment 5 bases; nucleotides outside the gene matches: 8. The CDR3 protein is CASSFLAGGQAHEQYF. The CDR3 DNA reads as TGTGCCAGCAGTTTCCTAGCGGGAGGGCAAGCCCACGAGCAGTACTTC.

V gene TRBV29-1 combines with J gene TRBJ2-7; 9 bases line up with TRBD2. The V gene end was trimmed by 7 bases and the J gene end by 3 bases; junction bases not matched to a gene: 1. Germline V gene sequence: CDR1 SQVTM, CDR2 ANQGSEA. CDR3 length: 11 residues. CDR3 residues: CSGTSDYEQYF. CDR3 nucleotides: TGCAGCGGGACTAGCGACTACGAGCAGTACTTC.

The chain joins TRBV10-3 to TRBJ1-1; D gene uncertain. The CDR3 loop spans 15 amino acids. Germline V gene lookup returns CDR1 ENHRY and CDR2 SYGVKD. V was clipped by 6 bases and J by 1 base, with 15 bases between them. CDR3 amino acids: CAIRTPPPENTEAFF. In nucleotides, the CDR3 is TGTGCCATCAGAACCCCCCCCCCAGAGAACACTGAAGCTTTCTTT.

The chain joins TRBV7-2 to TRBJ2-3; TRBD1 aligns across 7 bases. The CDR3 is 14 amino acids. Germline-derived CDR1 and CDR2 are SGHTA and FQGNSA. J was trimmed by 1 base and V by 4 bases; bases with no gene match: 2. CDR3 nucleotide sequence: TGTGCCAGCAGCTGGGGACAGCGCACAGATACGCAGTATTTT. It yields the protein CASSWGQRTDTQYF. The full variable domain, completed using reference TRBV7-2 and TRBJ2-3, is GAGVSQSPSNKVTEKGKDVELRCDPISGHTALYWYRQSLGQGLEFLIYFQGNSAPDKSGLPSDRFSAERTGGSVSTLTIQRTQQEDSAVYLCASSWGQRTDTQYFGPGTRLTVL.

In its sample, this clonotype was seen a few times. The chain uses TRBV9 and TRBJ2-7; D is unresolved. Per the germline V gene, CDR1 is SGDLS and CDR2 is YYNGEE. V was clipped by 3 bases and J by 4 bases, with 17 bases between them. The CDR3 sequence is 15 residues long. CDR3 in DNA: TGTGCCAGCAGCGCCGGACGGGCAGTGGGGTACGAGCAGTACTTC. Protein: CASSAGRAVGYEQYF.

The rearrangement links TRBV20-1 to TRBJ2-7; 7 bases are shared with TRBD2. The tail of the sequence fits TRBJ2-5 better, so the J call may be wrong. This CDR3 is 16 amino acids long. Germline CDR1 is DFQATT and CDR2 is SNEGSKA (reference sequence). CDR3 protein: CSARVRRTRTSETQYF. For the CDR3, the DNA is TGCAGTGCTAGAGTAAGGAGGACTAGAACTTCAGAGACCCAGTACTTC.